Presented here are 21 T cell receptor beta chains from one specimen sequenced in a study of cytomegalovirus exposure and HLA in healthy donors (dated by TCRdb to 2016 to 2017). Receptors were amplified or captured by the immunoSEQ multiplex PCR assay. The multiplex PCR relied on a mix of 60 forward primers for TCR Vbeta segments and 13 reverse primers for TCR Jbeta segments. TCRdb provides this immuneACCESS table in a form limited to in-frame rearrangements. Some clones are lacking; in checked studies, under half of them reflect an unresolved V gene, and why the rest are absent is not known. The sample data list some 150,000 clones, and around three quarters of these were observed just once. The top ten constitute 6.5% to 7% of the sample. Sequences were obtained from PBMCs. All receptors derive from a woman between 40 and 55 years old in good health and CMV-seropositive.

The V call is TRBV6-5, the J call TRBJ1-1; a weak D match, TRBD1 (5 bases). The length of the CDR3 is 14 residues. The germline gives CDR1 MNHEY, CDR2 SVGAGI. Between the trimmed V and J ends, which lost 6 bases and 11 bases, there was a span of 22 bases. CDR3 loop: CASSVFRDSPIAFF. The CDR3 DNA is TGTGCCAGCAGCGTGTTCAGGGACTCTCCGATCGCTTTCTTT.

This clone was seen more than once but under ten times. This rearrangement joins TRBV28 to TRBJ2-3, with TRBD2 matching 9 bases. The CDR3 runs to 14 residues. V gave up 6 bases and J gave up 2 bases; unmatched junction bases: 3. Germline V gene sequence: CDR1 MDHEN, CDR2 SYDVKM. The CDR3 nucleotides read TGTGCCAGCAGGAGCGGGGGGCTCACAGATACGCAGTATTTT. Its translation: CASRSGGLTDTQYF. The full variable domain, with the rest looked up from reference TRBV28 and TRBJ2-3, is DVKVTQSSRYLVKRTGEKVFLECVQDMDHENMFWYRQDPGLGLRLIYFSYDVKMKEKGDIPEGYSVSREKKERFSLILESASTNQTSMYLCASRSGGLTDTQYFGPGTRLTVL.

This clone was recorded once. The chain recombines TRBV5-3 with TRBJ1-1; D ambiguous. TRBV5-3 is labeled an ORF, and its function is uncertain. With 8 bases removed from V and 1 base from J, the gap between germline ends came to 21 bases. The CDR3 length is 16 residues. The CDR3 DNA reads TGTGCCAGCACCTGGTTTGGCCCCCCGGGGAACACTGAAGCTTTCTTT. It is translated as CASTWFGPPGNTEAFF.

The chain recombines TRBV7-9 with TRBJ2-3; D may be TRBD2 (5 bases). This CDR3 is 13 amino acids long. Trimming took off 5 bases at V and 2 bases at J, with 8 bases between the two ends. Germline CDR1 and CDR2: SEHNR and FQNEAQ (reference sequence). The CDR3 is CASSVDSTDTQYF. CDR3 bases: TGTGCCAGCAGCGTGGACTCCACAGATACGCAGTATTTT.

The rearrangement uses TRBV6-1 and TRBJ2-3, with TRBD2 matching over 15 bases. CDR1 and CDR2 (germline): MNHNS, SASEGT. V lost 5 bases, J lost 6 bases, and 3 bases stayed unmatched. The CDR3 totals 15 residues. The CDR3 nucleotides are TGTGCCAGCAGTAGGGGACTAGCGGGGGGTGATACGCAGTATTTT. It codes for CASSRGLAGGDTQYF.

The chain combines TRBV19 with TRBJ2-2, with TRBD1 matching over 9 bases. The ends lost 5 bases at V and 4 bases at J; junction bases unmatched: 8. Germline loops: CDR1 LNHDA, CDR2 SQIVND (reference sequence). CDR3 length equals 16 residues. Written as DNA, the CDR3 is TGTGCCAGTAGTCTCTCGACAGGGGGGGTCACCGGGGAGCTGTTTTTT. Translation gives CASSLSTGGVTGELFF.

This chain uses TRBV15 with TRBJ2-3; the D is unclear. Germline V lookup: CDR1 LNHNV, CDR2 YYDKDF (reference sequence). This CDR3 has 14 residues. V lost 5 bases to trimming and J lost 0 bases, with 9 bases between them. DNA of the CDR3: TGTGCCACCAGCGGCCCGGGTAGCACAGATACGCAGTATTTT. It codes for CATSGPGSTDTQYF.

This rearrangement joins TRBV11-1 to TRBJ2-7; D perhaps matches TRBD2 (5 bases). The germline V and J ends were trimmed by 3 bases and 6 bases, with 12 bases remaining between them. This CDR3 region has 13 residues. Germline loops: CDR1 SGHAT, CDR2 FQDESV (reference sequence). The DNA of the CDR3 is TGTGCCAGCAGCTTCGGGGAATTGGGCGAGCAGTACTTC. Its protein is CASSFGELGEQYF.

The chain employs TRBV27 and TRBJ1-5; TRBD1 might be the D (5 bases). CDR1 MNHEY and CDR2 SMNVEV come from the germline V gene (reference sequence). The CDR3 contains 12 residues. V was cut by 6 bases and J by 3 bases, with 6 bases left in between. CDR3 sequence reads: CASRTANQPQHF. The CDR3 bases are TGTGCCAGCAGGACAGCCAATCAGCCCCAGCATTTT.

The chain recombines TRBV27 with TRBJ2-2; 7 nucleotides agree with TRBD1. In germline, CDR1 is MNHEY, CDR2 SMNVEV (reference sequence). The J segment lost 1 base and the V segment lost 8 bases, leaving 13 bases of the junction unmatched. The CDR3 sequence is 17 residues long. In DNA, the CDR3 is TGTGCCAGCGGTTCCCACGGGACAGACCAGAACACCGGGGAGCTGTTTTTT. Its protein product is CASGSHGTDQNTGELFF.

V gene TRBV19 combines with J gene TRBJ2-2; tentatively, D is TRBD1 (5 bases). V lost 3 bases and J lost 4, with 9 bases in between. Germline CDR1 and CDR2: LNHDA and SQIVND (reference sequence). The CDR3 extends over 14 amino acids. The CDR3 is CASSIRTSTGELFF. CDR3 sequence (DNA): TGTGCCAGTAGTATTAGGACATCCACCGGGGAGCTGTTTTTT.

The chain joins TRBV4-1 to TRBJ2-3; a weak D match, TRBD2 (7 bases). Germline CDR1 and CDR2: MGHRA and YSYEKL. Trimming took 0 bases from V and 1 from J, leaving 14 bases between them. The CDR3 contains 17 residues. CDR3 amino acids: CASSQDNVGGRTDTQYF. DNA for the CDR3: TGCGCCAGCAGCCAAGATAATGTCGGGGGGCGCACAGATACGCAGTATTTT.

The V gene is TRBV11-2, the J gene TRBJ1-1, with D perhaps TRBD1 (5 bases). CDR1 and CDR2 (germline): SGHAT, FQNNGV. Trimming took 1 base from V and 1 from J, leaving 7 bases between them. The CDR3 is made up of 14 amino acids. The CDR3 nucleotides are TGTGCCAGCAGCTTAGCAACAGGGAACACTGAAGCTTTCTTT. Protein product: CASSLATGNTEAFF.

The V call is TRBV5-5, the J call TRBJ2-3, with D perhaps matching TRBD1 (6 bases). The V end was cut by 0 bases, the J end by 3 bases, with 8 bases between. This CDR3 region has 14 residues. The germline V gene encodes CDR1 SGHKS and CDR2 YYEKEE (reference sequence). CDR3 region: CASSLETGTDTQYF. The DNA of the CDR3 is TGTGCCAGCAGCTTGGAAACAGGGACAGATACGCAGTATTTT.

CDR3 residues: CASTPLGPGTDTQYF. The CDR3 DNA is TGTGCCAGCACCCCCTTGGGGCCCGGCACAGATACGCAGTATTTT. This chain links TRBV7-7 with TRBJ2-3; a possible D gene is TRBD1 (5 bases). The CDR3 length is 15 residues. The V and J ends lost 7 bases and 1 base respectively, with 15 bases between them. CDR1 SSHAT and CDR2 FNYEAQ come from the germline V gene (reference sequence). Supplemented by reference TRBV7-7 and TRBJ2-3, the full variable domain reads GAGVSQSPRYKVTKRGQDVTLRCDPISSHATLYWYQQALGQGPEFLTYFNYEAQPDKSGLPSDRFSAERPEGSISTLTIQRTEQRDSAMYRCASTPLGPGTDTQYFGPGTRLTVL.

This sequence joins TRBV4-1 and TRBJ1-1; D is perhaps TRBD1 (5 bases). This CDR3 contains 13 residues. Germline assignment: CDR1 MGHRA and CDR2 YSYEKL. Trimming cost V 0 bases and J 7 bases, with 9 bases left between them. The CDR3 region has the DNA TGCGCCAGCAGCCAAGATCTCAGGGTTGAAGCTTTCTTT. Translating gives CASSQDLRVEAFF.

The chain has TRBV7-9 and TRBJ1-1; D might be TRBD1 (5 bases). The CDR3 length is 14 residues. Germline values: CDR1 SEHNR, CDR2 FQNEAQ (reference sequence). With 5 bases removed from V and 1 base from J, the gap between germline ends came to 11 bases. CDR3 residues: CASSLFQGNTEAFF. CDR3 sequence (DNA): TGTGCCAGCAGCCTCTTCCAGGGGAACACTGAAGCTTTCTTT.

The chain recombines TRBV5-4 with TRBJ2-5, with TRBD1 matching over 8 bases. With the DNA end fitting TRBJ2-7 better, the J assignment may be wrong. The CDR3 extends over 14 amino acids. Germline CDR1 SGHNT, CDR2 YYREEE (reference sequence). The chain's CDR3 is CASRPTGAQGEQYF. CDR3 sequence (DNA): TGTGCCAGCAGGCCGACAGGGGCGCAGGGCGAGCAGTACTTC.

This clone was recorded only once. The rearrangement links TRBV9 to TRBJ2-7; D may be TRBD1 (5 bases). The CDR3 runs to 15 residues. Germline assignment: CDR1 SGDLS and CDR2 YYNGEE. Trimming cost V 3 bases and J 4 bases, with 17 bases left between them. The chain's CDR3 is CASSASASRGYEQYF. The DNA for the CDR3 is TGTGCCAGCAGCGCATCAGCCTCAAGGGGTTACGAGCAGTACTTC.

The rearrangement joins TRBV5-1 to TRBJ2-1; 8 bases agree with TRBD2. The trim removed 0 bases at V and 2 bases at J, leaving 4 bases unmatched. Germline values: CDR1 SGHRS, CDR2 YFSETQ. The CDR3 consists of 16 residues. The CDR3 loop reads CASSLVAGGAYNEQFF. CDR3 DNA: TGCGCCAGCAGCTTGGTTGCGGGGGGAGCCTACAATGAGCAGTTCTTC. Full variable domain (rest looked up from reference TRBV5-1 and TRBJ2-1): KAGVTQTPRYLIKTRGQQVTLSCSPISGHRSVSWYQQTPGQGLQFLFEYFSETQRNKGNFPGRFSGRQFSNSRSEMNVSTLELGDSALYLCASSLVAGGAYNEQFFGPGTRLTVL.

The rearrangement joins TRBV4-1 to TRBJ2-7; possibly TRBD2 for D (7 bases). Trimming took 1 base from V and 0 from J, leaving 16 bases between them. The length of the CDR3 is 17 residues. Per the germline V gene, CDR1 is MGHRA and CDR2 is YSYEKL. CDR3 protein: CASSQATLADSSYEQYF. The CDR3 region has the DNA TGCGCCAGCAGCCAAGCTACCCTAGCGGACAGCTCCTACGAGCAGTACTTC.